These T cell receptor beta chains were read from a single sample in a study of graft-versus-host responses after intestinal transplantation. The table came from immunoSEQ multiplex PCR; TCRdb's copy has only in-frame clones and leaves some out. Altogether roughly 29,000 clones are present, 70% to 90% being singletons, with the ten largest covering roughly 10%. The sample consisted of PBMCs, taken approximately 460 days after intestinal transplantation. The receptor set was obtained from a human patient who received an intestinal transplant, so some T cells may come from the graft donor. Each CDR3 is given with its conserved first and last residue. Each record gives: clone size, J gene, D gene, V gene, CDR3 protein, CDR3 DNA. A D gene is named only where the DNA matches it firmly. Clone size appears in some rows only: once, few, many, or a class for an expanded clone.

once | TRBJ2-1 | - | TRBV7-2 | CASSLENRGQFF | TGTGCCAGCAGCTTAGAAAATCGGGGACAGTTCTTC
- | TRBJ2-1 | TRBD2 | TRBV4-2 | CASSLRLAENEQFF | TGTGCCAGCAGCCTCAGACTAGCGGAGAATGAGCAGTTCTTC
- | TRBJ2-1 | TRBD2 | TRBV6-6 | CASSNSAGGDNEQFF | TGTGCCAGCAGTAATTCAGCGGGAGGGGACAATGAGCAGTTCTTC
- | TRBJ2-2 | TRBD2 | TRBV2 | CASSPSGRWTGELFF | TGTGCCAGCAGCCCTAGCGGGAGGTGGACCGGGGAGCTGTTTTTT
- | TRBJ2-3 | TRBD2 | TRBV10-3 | CAISESGLATDTQYF | TGTGCCATCAGTGAGTCGGGACTAGCGACAGATACGCAGTATTTT
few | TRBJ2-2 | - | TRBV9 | CASSGPMGAGELFF | TGTGCCAGCAGCGGACCGATGGGAGCCGGGGAGCTGTTTTTT
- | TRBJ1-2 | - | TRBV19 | CASSLEGNYGYTF | TGTGCCAGTAGCCTGGAGGGGAACTATGGCTACACCTTC
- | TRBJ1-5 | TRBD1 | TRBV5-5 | CASSLAEGAGGGGNQPQHF | TGTGCCAGCAGCTTGGCCGAAGGGGCAGGGGGCGGAGGCAATCAGCCCCAGCATTTT
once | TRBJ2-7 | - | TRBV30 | CAWSQYRGEQYF | TGTGCCTGGAGTCAATACCGGGGGGAGCAGTACTTC
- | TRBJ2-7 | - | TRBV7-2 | CASSPQALYEQYF | TGTGCCAGCAGCCCCCAGGCGTTGTACGAGCAGTACTTC
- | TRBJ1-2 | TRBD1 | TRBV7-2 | CASSIDTGGNYGYTF | TGTGCCAGCAGCATAGATACAGGGGGCAACTATGGCTACACCTTC
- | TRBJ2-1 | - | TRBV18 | CASSGSMDNEQFF | TGTGCCAGCTCAGGTTCAATGGATAATGAGCAGTTCTTC
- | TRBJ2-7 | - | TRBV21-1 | CASSKELRGGRWARKRESYEQYF | TGTGCCAGCAGCAAAGAGCTGCGGGGAGGCCGGTGGGCCCGAAAGCGGGAGTCCTACGAGCAGTACTTC
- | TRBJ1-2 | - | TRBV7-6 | CASSPRGGYGYTF | TGTGCCAGCAGCCCCCGAGGGGGCTATGGCTACACCTTC
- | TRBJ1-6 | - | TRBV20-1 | CSAGPNTLHF | TGCAGTGCAGGCCCGAACACCCTCCACTTT
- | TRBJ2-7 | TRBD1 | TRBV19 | CASSPPGGINEQYF | TGTGCCAGTAGTCCCCCAGGGGGAATTAACGAGCAGTACTTC